This TCR beta chain is from a study of cytomegalovirus exposure and HLA in healthy donors. This PCR relied on a set of 60 Vbeta primers and 13 Jbeta primers. Sequencing was performed with immunoSEQ multiplex PCR; in TCRdb, only in-frame clones are kept and a portion is missing. The table lists 25,000 to 40,000 clones. The CDR3 loop spans 16 amino acids. The germline V and J ends were trimmed by 3 bases and 2 bases, with 16 bases remaining between them. The V gene's germline CDR1 is KGHSH and CDR2 LQKENI. About this clone: Its antigen is still unknown.

Regarding the study as a whole: Across HLA loci, a later analysis found differing TCR association rates, with DRB1 most and HLA-C fewest.

This chain links TRBV18 with TRBJ1-2; perhaps TRBD1 as D (6 bases). This receptor was obtained from a middle-aged woman in good health and CMV-seropositive. Sequencing was carried out using PBMCs. The CDR3 region is CASSPSAAGANYGYTF. In DNA form, the CDR3 reads TGTGCCAGCTCACCCTCGGCAGCAGGGGCGAACTATGGCTACACCTTC. Full variable domain (rest looked up from reference TRBV18 and TRBJ1-2): NAGVMQNPRHLVRRRGQEARLRCSPMKGHSHVYWYRQLPEEGLKFMVYLQKENIIDESGMPKERFSAEFPKEGPSILRIQQVVRGDSAAYFCASSPSAAGANYGYTFGSGTRLTVV.